This section outlines one TCR beta chain sequence together with its context. Its cognate antigen is unknown. TCRdb keeps only in-frame clones here, not all; method: immunoSEQ multiplex PCR. The sample lists over a thousand clones, around a quarter occurring once. These data originate in a study of T cells in localized non-small cell lung cancer. Findings and caveats of the study: Adjacent uninvolved lung tissue had the highest T cell clonality, exceeding tumor. Median about 56 top-100 tumor clones were shared with paired adjacent lung. Because researchers sequenced only one region of the tumor, heterogeneity is still possible.

This CDR3 is built from 15 residues. The V end lost 2 bases, the J end lost 5 bases, and 18 bases lay between the germline ends. The germline V gene has CDR1 GTSNPN and CDR2 SVGIG (reference sequence). According to the study, adjacent lung free of atypia was obtained at least 2 cm from the tumor margin. Sequences were derived from normal lung tissue next to the tumor, sampled before any cancer treatment. This clonotype was sampled from a man aged 40 to 70 with stage III lung adenocarcinoma. This chain links TRBV30 with TRBJ1-1, with D maybe TRBD1 (6 bases). The CDR3 reads CAWSRGERRGTEAFF. The CDR3 DNA reads TGTGCCTGGAGTCGGGGTGAAAGGAGGGGGACTGAAGCTTTCTTT.